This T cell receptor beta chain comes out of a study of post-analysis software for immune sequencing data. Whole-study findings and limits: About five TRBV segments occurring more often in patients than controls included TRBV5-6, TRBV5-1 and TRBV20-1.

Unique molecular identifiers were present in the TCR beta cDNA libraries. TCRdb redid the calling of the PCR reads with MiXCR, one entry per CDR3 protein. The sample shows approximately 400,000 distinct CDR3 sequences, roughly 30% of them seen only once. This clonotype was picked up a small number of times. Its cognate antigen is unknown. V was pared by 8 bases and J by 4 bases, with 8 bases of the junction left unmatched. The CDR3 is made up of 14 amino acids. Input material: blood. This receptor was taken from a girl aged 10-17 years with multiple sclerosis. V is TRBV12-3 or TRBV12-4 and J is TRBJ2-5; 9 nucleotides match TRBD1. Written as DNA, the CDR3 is TGTGCCAGCCGACCGCGGACAGGGGTAGAGACCCAGTACTTC. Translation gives CASRPRTGVETQYF.